One sample yielded the 24 T cell receptor beta chains listed below, sequenced in a study of CD8+ T cells in alopecia areata. Extraction and reverse transcription of RNA yielded cDNA as the sequencing template. Assay used: immunoSEQ multiplex PCR; TCRdb lists only in-frame clones, some missing. The sample has more than 200,000 clones; roughly two thirds are singletons. This specimen was CD4+ T cells sorted from blood, taken at week 0. The source of these receptors is a human donor with alopecia areata.

The chain's CDR3 is CASSEGGQNTEAFF. CDR3 DNA sequence: TGTGCCAGCAGTGAAGGGGGGCAGAACACTGAAGCTTTCTTT. V gene TRBV25-1 combines with J gene TRBJ1-1, with TRBD1 as a possible D gene (6 bases). The germline V gene encodes CDR1 MGHDK and CDR2 SYGVNS. The CDR3 covers 14 residues. Trimming stripped 2 bases from V and 1 base from J, with 8 bases between.

This clone was picked up a small number of times. V and J are TRBV30 and TRBJ2-5, with TRBD2 matching 15 bases. This CDR3 spans 17 amino acids. Trimming removed 8 bases from V and 3 bases from J; junction bases left unmatched: 13. Germline CDR1 is GTSNPN and CDR2 is SVGIG (reference sequence). CDR3 amino acids: CASSNGLAGGTEETQYF. Here the CDR3 DNA reads TGTGCCAGCAGCAACGGACTAGCGGGGGGGACTGAAGAGACCCAGTACTTC.

On this clone: Other DNA sequences within the sample encode an identical CDR3. This chain connects TRBV30 to TRBJ1-5, with a possible D match to TRBD1 (5 bases). Germline V lookup: CDR1 GTSNPN, CDR2 SVGIG (reference sequence). The CDR3 is 13 amino acids. Trimming shortened V by 1 base and J by 5 bases, and 9 bases separated the two germline ends. The CDR3 DNA follows: TGTGCCTGGAGTGCAGGAGGGGATCAGCCCCAGCATTTT. Translated, it gives CAWSAGGDQPQHF.

The CDR3 loop is CASSSYRFLGETQYF. CDR3 coding DNA: TGTGCCAGCAGCTCATACAGGTTTCTAGGGGAGACCCAGTACTTC. V gene TRBV5-8 combines with J gene TRBJ2-5; possible D gene TRBD1, 5 bases. Germline loops: CDR1 SGHTS, CDR2 YDEGEE. This CDR3 is 15 amino acids long. V was trimmed by 3 bases and J by 5 bases, leaving 17 bases between them.

This chain connects TRBV13 to TRBJ2-3; maybe TRBD2 (5 bases). The V gene lost 5 bases and the J gene lost 2 bases, with 14 bases spanning the gap. CDR3 size: 15 residues. Germline V gene lookup returns CDR1 PRHDT and CDR2 FYEKMQ (reference sequence). The CDR3 DNA follows: TGTGCCAGCAGCCTTGACTCGGGAAACACAGATACGCAGTATTTT. It translates to CASSLDSGNTDTQYF. The full variable domain, rest sourced from reference TRBV13 and TRBJ2-3, is AAGVIQSPRHLIKEKRETATLKCYPIPRHDTVYWYQQGPGQDPQFLISFYEKMQSDKGSIPDRFSAQQFSDYHSELNMSSLELGDSALYFCASSLDSGNTDTQYFGPGTRLTVL.

V gene TRBV7-9 combines with J gene TRBJ2-7; tentatively, D is TRBD1 or TRBD2 (5 bases each). The CDR3 sequence is 15 residues long. Germline lookup yields CDR1 SEHNR and CDR2 FQNEAQ (reference sequence). V lost 5 bases and J lost 1, with 15 bases in between. CDR3 residues: CASSPQSGPSYEQYF. The CDR3 nucleotides are TGTGCCAGCAGCCCTCAATCGGGACCGTCCTACGAGCAGTACTTC.

This clone has a single count. The chain recombines TRBV15 with TRBJ1-2; no clear D gene. The V end was cut by 0 bases, the J end by 7 bases, with 15 bases between. In germline, CDR1 is LNHNV, CDR2 YYDKDF (reference sequence). CDR3 size: 15 residues. This CDR3 is CATSRDSPLARGYTF. The DNA of the CDR3 is TGTGCCACCAGCAGAGATAGCCCGCTGGCGCGTGGCTACACCTTC.

In this sample, this clone turned up once. V and J are TRBV11-2 and TRBJ1-2; tentative D call: TRBD1 (5 bases). Germline lookup yields CDR1 SGHAT and CDR2 FQNNGV. Trimming left V 5 bases short and J 7 bases short, with 20 bases between. This CDR3 contains 15 residues. The CDR3 DNA reads TGTGCCAGCAGCACCGCACCTAGACAGCTCCGTGGCTACACCTTC. Protein sequence: CASSTAPRQLRGYTF. The whole variable domain, filled in from reference TRBV11-2 and TRBJ1-2, reads EAGVAQSPRYKIIEKRQSVAFWCNPISGHATLYWYQQILGQGPKLLIQFQNNGVVDDSQLPKDRFSAERLKGVDSTLKIQPAKLEDSAVYLCASSTAPRQLRGYTFGSGTRLTVV.

The rearrangement links TRBV29-1 to TRBJ2-5; D possibly matches TRBD1 or TRBD2 (5 bases each). Trimming removed 6 bases from V and 2 bases from J, with 22 bases in between. In germline, CDR1 is SQVTM, CDR2 ANQGSEA. The CDR3 is made up of 16 amino acids. CDR3 amino acids: CSVRPTSWGSQETQYF. DNA of the CDR3: TGCAGCGTCCGACCAACAAGCTGGGGGTCACAAGAGACCCAGTACTTC.

This clone was detected only once. The V and J genes are TRBV15 and TRBJ2-5; the D is unclear. This CDR3 has 15 residues. CDR1 and CDR2 (germline): LNHNV, YYDKDF (reference sequence). V shed 0 bases and J shed 2 bases, with 10 bases lying between them. CDR3 in amino acids: CATSRDPRDQETQYF. Written as DNA, the CDR3 is TGTGCCACCAGCAGAGATCCGAGAGATCAAGAGACCCAGTACTTC.

The CDR3 DNA reads as TGTGCCAGCCAGGCGGACACTAGGGGGACCCAGTACTTC. Its translation is CASQADTRGTQYF. This chain connects TRBV2 to TRBJ2-5; possibly TRBD1 or TRBD2 for D (5 bases each). V dropped 8 bases and J dropped 7 bases, with 17 bases sitting between them. Germline loops: CDR1 SNHLY, CDR2 FYNNEI. The CDR3 is 13 amino acids.

V is TRBV29-1 and J is TRBJ2-5; possibly TRBD2 for D (5 bases). Trimming took off 6 bases at V and 9 bases at J, with 11 bases between the two ends. CDR1 is SQVTM, CDR2 ANQGSEA, per germline. CDR3 length: 10 residues. The CDR3 DNA reads as TGCAGCGTGGCAGCGGTGGCCCAGTACTTC. It is translated as CSVAAVAQYF.

The chain recombines TRBV9 with TRBJ2-3, with D possibly being TRBD2 (5 bases). V lost 2 bases and J lost 6, with 13 bases in between. The V gene's germline CDR1 is SGDLS and CDR2 YYNGEE. The CDR3 contains 14 residues. CDR3 loop: CASSVAGLLDTQYF. The CDR3 coding sequence is TGTGCCAGCAGCGTCGCCGGACTCTTGGATACGCAGTATTTT.

The chain joins TRBV10-2 to TRBJ1-5; D is unclear. V gave up 7 bases and J gave up 4 bases, with 14 bases separating them. Germline loops: CDR1 WSHSY, CDR2 SAAADI. The CDR3 has 14 amino acids. As DNA, the CDR3 is TGCGCCAGCACTCCCACAGCCGAAAATCAGCCCCAGCATTTT. It codes for CASTPTAENQPQHF.

The chain carries TRBV5-1 and TRBJ1-6; 11 bases are a match to TRBD1. Germline V CDR1 and CDR2: SGHRS, YFSETQ. The CDR3 is made up of 13 amino acids. V lost 3 bases and J lost 10; bases outside the gene matches: 0. In DNA form, the CDR3 reads TGCGCCAGCAGCTGGACAGGGGGCTCACCCCTCCACTTT. Amino acids: CASSWTGGSPLHF.

V and J are TRBV6-5 and TRBJ1-5, with D perhaps matching TRBD1 (6 bases). The CDR3 totals 13 residues. Trimming left V 5 bases short and J 4 bases short, with 9 bases between. The germline CDR1 and CDR2 sequences are MNHEY and SVGAGI. CDR3 DNA sequence: TGTGCCAGCAGTGGGGGGCGAAATCAGCCCCAGCATTTT. As protein: CASSGGRNQPQHF.

The chain joins TRBV2 to TRBJ1-1; D is ambiguous. V was trimmed by 9 bases and J by 0 bases, leaving 5 bases between them. The CDR3 contains 11 residues. Germline-derived CDR1 and CDR2 are SNHLY and FYNNEI. DNA of the CDR3: TGTGCCAGTCAAATGAACACTGAAGCTTTCTTT. Encoded protein: CASQMNTEAFF. Using reference TRBV2 and TRBJ1-1 for the parts outside the CDR3, the full variable domain is EPEVTQTPSHQVTQMGQEVILRCVPISNHLYFYWYRQILGQKVEFLVSFYNNEISEKSEIFDDQFSVERPDGSNFTLKIRSTKLEDSAMYFCASQMNTEAFFGQGTRLTVV.

CDR3 bases: TGTGCCAGCAGTTCGACCGGGACAGGGCTCTACGAGCAGTACTTC. Translation: CASSSTGTGLYEQYF. This chain uses TRBV27 with TRBJ2-7, with 9 nucleotides matching TRBD1. CDR1 and CDR2 from the germline V gene are MNHEY and SMNVEV (reference sequence). This CDR3 region has 15 residues. J gave up 3 bases and V 4 bases, and 7 bases lay outside the gene matches.

This clone showed up just a few times. The rearrangement links TRBV7-9 to TRBJ2-7; the match to TRBD1 covers 8 bases. CDR3 length: 14 residues. The germline V gene encodes CDR1 SEHNR and CDR2 FQNEAQ (reference sequence). The ends lost 4 bases at V and 5 bases at J; junction bases unmatched: 7. DNA for the CDR3: TGTGCCAGCAGCTACCGGACAGGGCTGCACGAGCAGTACTTC. Its translation: CASSYRTGLHEQYF.

Worth noting for this clone: Different DNA sequences within this sample yield the same CDR3. This chain links TRBV7-2 with TRBJ2-5; D call uncertain. With 0 bases removed from V and 5 bases from J, the gap between germline ends came to 1 base. From germline, CDR1 is SGHTA and CDR2 FQGNSA. CDR3 length: 11 amino acids. This CDR3 reads CASSLAETQYF. Written as DNA, the CDR3 is TGTGCCAGCAGCTTAGCTGAGACCCAGTACTTC.

The gene calls are TRBV30 and TRBJ2-1; 8 nucleotides match TRBD2. The CDR3 totals 17 residues. Germline values: CDR1 GTSNPN, CDR2 SVGIG (reference sequence). Trimming cost V 3 bases and J 6 bases; bases outside gene matches: 16. Here the CDR3 reads CAWSHPPGTRRTNEQFF. The CDR3 bases are TGTGCCTGGAGCCACCCCCCCGGGACTAGGAGAACCAATGAGCAGTTCTTC.

The chain is built from TRBV7-6 and TRBJ1-1; tentative D call: TRBD1 (5 bases). The CDR3 consists of 13 residues. Germline V lookup: CDR1 SGHVS, CDR2 FNYEAQ. Trimming left V 0 bases short and J 3 bases short, with 5 bases between. This CDR3 reads CASSLAGDTEAFF. DNA for the CDR3: TGTGCCAGCAGCTTAGCGGGGGACACTGAAGCTTTCTTT.

This rearrangement joins TRBV10-3 to TRBJ2-3; D may match TRBD1 or TRBD2 (5 bases each). Germline V CDR1 and CDR2: ENHRY, SYGVKD. The CDR3 has 14 residues. The V and J ends lost 7 bases and 1 base respectively, with 12 bases between them. Here the CDR3 DNA reads TGTGCCATCAACCGGGACGCAGGCACAGATACGCAGTATTTT. Protein: CAINRDAGTDTQYF.

The rearrangement uses TRBV2 and TRBJ1-5; tentative D call: TRBD1 (5 bases). Trimming took 8 bases from V and 6 from J, leaving 23 bases between them. The CDR3 runs to 16 residues. In germline, CDR1 is SNHLY, CDR2 FYNNEI. This CDR3 is CASSLRRGVIVQPQHF. The CDR3 DNA follows: TGTGCCAGCTCCCTCAGGAGAGGGGTGATAGTTCAGCCCCAGCATTTT.